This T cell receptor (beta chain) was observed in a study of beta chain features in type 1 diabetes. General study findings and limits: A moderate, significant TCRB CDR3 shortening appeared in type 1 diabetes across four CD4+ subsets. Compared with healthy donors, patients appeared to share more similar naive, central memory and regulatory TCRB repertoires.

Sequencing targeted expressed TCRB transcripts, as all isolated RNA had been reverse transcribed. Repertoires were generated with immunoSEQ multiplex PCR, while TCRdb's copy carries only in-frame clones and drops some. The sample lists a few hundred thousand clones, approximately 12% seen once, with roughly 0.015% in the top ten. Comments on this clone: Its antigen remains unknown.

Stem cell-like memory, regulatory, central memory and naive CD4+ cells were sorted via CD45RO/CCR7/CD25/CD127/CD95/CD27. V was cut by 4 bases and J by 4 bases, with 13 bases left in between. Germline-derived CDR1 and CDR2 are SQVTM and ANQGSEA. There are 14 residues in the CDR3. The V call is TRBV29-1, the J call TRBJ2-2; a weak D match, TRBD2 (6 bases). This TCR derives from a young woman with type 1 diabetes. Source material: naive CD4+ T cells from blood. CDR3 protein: CSVGWRVGTGELFF. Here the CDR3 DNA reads TGCAGCGTTGGATGGAGGGTTGGCACCGGGGAGCTGTTTTTT.